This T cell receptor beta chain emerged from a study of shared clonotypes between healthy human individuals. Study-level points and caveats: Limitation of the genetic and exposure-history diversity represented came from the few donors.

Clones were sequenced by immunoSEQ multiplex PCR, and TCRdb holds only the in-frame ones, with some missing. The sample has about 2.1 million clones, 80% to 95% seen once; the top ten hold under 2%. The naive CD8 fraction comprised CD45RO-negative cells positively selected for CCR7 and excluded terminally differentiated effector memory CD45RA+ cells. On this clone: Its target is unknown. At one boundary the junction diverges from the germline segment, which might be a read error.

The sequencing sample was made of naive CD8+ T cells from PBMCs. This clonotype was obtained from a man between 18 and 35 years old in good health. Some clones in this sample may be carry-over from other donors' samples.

CDR3 bases: TGTGCCAGCAGCTTAGGCGAGGGACTAGCGGGAGTCGGGAACTTC. Its protein product is CASSLGEGLAGVGNF. The genes are TRBV13 and TRBJ2-5; 14 bases line up with TRBD2. Per germline, CDR1 PRHDT and CDR2 FYEKMQ (reference sequence). The CDR3 runs 15 residues.